The entry that follows covers one T cell receptor (beta chain) sequence. One end of the junction is discordant with germline, which a read error may explain. TCRdb independently ran MiXCR on the RT-PCR reads; one entry per CDR3 protein. Among approximately 720,000 distinct CDR3 sequences listed, 14% were seen once. CDR1 and CDR2 (germline): SEHNR, FQNEAQ (reference sequence). The CDR3 spans 11 residues. The sequence was obtained from a female donor in good health, serving as a healthy control. Material: memory CD4+ T cells from blood. The V gene is TRBV7-9, the J gene TRBJ1-1; D ambiguous. The CDR3 is CATSLNTEAVF. As DNA, the CDR3 is TGTGCCACCAGTCTGAACACTGAAGCTGTCTTT. Together with reference TRBV7-9 and TRBJ1-1, the CDR3 gives the full variable domain: DTGVSQNPRHKITKRGQNVTFRCDPISEHNRLYWYRQTLGQGPEFLTYFQNEAQLEKSRLLSDRFSAERPKGSFSTLEIQRTEQGDSAMYLCATSLNTEAVFGQGTRLTVV.